Sequencing of this T cell receptor (beta chain) was carried out in a study of T-cell memory formation after mild COVID-19. MiXCR was run by TCRdb on the 5' RACE reads, yielding one entry per CDR3 protein. Of around 310,000 distinct CDR3 sequences listed, 20% to 25% were seen once; the top ten hold approximately 22%. Trimming pared 6 bases from V and 0 bases from J, leaving 20 bases between. This CDR3 spans 17 amino acids. Per the germline V gene, CDR1 is LGHNA and CDR2 is YSLEER. The chain has TRBV4-3 and TRBJ1-2; D is perhaps TRBD1 (6 bases). This TCR derives from a man between 18 and 35 years old who had mild COVID-19 (a few samples of this study predate the infection). Cell type and time point are not known. Sequenced sample: PBMCs or a T cell subset sorted from them (not recorded which). The CDR3 loop is CASSASSTGLTNYGYTF. For the CDR3, the DNA is TGCGCCAGCAGTGCTAGCAGTACAGGGCTGACTAACTATGGCTACACCTTC.